This T cell receptor (beta chain) was documented in a study of CXCR3-negative and CXCR3-positive naive CD8 T cells. Study outcomes and limitations: After cryopreservation, CXCR3 expression dropped partially; most assays used fresh PBMCs. Hydrophobicity was higher for TRB CDR3s found in CXCR3-positive naive cells than in CXCR3-negative naive cells. For the naive subsets, surface CD5 was similar, and TCR strength was inferred from TRB CDR3 properties.

This clonotype is identified as medium-sized from frequency. Its antigen remains unknown. UMI-labeled TRB cDNA libraries were prepared by 5' RACE. From the 5' RACE reads, TCRdb lists one entry per CDR3 protein and no DNA. In total, the table holds several thousand distinct CDR3 sequences. The origin of this receptor is a human donor in good health. Some clones in this sample may be carry-over from other donors' samples. Sequencing used naive CXCR3+ CD8+ T cells from blood. Subset noted: CD45RO-CCR7+CD27+CD95- naive CD8+ T cells expressing CXCR3 (TNR3+).

CDR3: CASSLPSGRVDEQYF. V is TRBV5-1 and J is TRBJ2-7; TCRdb's assignment of TRBD2 cannot be checked, as there is no DNA. The CDR3 has 15 amino acids. CDR1 and CDR2 from the germline V gene are SGHRS and YFSETQ.